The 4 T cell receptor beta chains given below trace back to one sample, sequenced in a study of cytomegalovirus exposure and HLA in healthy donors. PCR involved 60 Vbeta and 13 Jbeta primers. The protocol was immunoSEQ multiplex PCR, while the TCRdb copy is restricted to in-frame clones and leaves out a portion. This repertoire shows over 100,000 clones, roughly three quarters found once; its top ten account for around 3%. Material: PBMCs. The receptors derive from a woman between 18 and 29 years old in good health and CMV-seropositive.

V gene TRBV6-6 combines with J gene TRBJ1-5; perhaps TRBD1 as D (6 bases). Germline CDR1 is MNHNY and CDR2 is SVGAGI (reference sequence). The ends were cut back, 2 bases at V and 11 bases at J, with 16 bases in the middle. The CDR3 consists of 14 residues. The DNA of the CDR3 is TGTGCCAGCAGTTACAAGGACAGTAAATTCTCCCAGCATTTT. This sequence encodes CASSYKDSKFSQHF.

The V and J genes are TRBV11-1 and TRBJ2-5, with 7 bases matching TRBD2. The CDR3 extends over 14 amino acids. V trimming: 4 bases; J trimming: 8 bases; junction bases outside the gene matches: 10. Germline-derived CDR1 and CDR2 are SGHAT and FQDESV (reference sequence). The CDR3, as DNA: TGTGCCAGCAGCTCCCCCGGACTAGGTGGCACCCAGTACTTC. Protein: CASSSPGLGGTQYF.

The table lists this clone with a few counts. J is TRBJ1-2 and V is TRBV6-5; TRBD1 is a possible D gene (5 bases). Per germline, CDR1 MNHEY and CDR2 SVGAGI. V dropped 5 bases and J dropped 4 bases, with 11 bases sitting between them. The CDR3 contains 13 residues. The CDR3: CASSPVRGYGYTF. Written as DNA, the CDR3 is TGTGCCAGCAGTCCGGTTAGGGGCTATGGCTACACCTTC.

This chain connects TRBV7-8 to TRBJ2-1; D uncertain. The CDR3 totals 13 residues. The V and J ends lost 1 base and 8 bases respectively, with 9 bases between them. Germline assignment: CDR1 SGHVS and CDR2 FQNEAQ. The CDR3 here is CASSLVVSDEQFF. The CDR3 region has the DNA TGTGCCAGCAGCTTAGTAGTTAGTGATGAGCAGTTCTTC.